The present T cell receptor (beta chain) was sequenced within a study of OX40 agonist ivuxolimab in advanced cancers. Study information: Ivuxolimab is an agonistic anti-OX40 (CD134) antibody, and patients were treated with it. Patients assigned to dose escalation were diagnosed with hepatocellular carcinoma, melanoma, renal cell or head and neck cancer. Partial responses were recorded for three patients, including one with hepatocellular carcinoma and two with cutaneous melanoma. Study outcomes and limitations: Patients who responded partially at 0.1-3.0 mg/kg showed clonal expansion ranking among the lowest.

Using immunoSEQ multiplex PCR, the repertoire was profiled, and TCRdb retains in-frame clones only, with some absent. Among 60,000 to 85,000 clones, around 87% were seen once, and the ten largest hold about 0.57%. Germline CDR1 SGDLS, CDR2 YYNGEE. V lost 0 bases to trimming and J lost 6 bases; unmatched junction nucleotides: 2. This CDR3 region has 15 residues. Notes on this clone: The antigen is not known.

The chain is built from TRBV9 and TRBJ1-6; 8 bases are shared with TRBD1. This specimen consisted of CD4+ or CD8+ T cells sorted from blood, obtained in a trial of the OX40 agonist ivuxolimab. This TCR was recovered from an adult with an advanced solid tumor such as melanoma, head and neck, liver or kidney cancer. This chain's CDR3 is CASSVEDRVNSPLHF. In DNA, the CDR3 is TGTGCCAGCAGCGTAGAGGACAGGGTTAATTCACCCCTCCACTTT.